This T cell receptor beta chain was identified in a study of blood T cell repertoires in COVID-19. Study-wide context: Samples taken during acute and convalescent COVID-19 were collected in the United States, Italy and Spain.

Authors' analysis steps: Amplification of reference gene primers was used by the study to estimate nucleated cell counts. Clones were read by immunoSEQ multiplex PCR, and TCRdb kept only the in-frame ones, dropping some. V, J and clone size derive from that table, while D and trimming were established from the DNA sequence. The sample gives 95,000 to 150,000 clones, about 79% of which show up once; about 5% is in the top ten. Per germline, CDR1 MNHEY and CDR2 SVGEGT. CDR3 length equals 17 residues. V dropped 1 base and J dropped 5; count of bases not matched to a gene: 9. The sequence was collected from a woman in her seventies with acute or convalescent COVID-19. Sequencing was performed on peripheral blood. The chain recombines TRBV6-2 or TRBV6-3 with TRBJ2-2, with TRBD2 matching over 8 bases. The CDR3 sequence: CASSYLLPGLGTGELFF. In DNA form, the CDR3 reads TGTGCCAGCAGTTACTTATTACCGGGACTAGGAACCGGGGAGCTGTTTTTT.